This record concerns one T cell receptor (beta chain) sequence. The data originate from a study of T-cell reconstitution after alpha-beta-depleted transplantation in children. It was with unique molecular identifiers that the TCRbeta library was prepared. TCRdb reanalysed the PCR reads using MiXCR and keeps one entry per CDR3 protein. The data hold around 400,000 distinct CDR3 sequences, with 11% observed a single time. The CDR3 is made up of 15 amino acids. Germline CDR1 DFQATT, CDR2 SNEGSKA (reference sequence). The V end was cut by 1 base, the J end by 3 bases, with 15 bases between. This receptor was taken from a human donor who donated a stem cell graft to a child with acute myeloid leukemia. The V gene is TRBV20-1, the J gene TRBJ2-5, with D perhaps matching TRBD1 (5 bases). The sequencing used PBMCs from the stem cell graft donor, collected from the stem cell graft. As DNA, the CDR3 is TGCAGTGCTAGAGCCCTTGGTGGGGCGGAAGAGACCCAGTACTTC. It translates to CSARALGGAEETQYF.